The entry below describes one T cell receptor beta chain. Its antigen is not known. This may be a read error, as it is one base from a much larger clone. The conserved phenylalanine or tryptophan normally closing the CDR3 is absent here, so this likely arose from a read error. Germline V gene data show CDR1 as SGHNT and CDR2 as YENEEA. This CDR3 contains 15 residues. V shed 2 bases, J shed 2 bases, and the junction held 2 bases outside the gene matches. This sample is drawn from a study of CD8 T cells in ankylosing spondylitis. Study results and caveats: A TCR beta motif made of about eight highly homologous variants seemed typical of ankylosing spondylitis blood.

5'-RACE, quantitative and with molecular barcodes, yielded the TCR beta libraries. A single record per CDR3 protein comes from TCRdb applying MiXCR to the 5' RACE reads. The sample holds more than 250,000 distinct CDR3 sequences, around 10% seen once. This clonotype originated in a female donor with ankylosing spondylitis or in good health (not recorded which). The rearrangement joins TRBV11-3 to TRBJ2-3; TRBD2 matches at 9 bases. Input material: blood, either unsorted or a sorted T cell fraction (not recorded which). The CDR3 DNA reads TGTGCCAGCAGCTTACGCGGGGGGGCCACAGATACGCAGTATTCT. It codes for CASSLRGGATDTQYS.